This entry lists 13 T cell receptor beta chains sequenced from one sample in a study of shared clonotypes between healthy human individuals (TCRdb year 2020). CD8 naive samples were obtained by positive selection for CCR7 among CD45RO-negative cells, yielding a CD45RA+CCR7+ population from which TemRA cells were excluded. Library construction relied on the immunoSEQ multiplex PCR assay. Here the immuneACCESS table is served through TCRdb, limited to in-frame sequences with V and J called. Missing clones are a known gap in these copies; in checked studies unresolved V genes cover under half, and the rest lacks a known reason. The sample table lists about 2 million clones, just under 95% of them with a count of one. Clones ranked in the top ten supply roughly 1% of the sample. Material for sequencing was naive CD8+ T cells sorted from blood. The intended sense of this specimen's cell subset or site label: CD45RA+CCR7+. These receptors were obtained from a young man in good health.

As concerns this clone: The sample holds other DNA sequences that translate to the same CDR3. V usage is TRBV5-4 and J usage is TRBJ1-2; the D gene is possibly TRBD1 (6 bases). Germline V gene data show CDR1 as SGHNT and CDR2 as YYREEE (reference sequence). There are 12 residues in the CDR3. The ends were cut back, 0 bases at V and 6 bases at J, with 6 bases in the middle. The CDR3 bases are TGTGCCAGCAGCTTGGACAGGGATGGCTACACCTTC. This encodes CASSLDRDGYTF.

The chain has TRBV6-5 and TRBJ1-4, with D possibly being TRBD1 (5 bases). This CDR3 has 15 residues. CDR1 MNHEY and CDR2 SVGAGI come from the germline V gene. Trimming shortened V by 2 bases and J by 4 bases, and 11 bases separated the two germline ends. The CDR3 reads CASSYTWGVNEKLFF. The CDR3 DNA follows: TGTGCCAGCAGTTACACTTGGGGCGTTAATGAAAAACTGTTTTTT.

V and J are TRBV27 and TRBJ2-1, with 11 nucleotides matching TRBD1. The CDR3 consists of 15 residues. The germline V gene encodes CDR1 MNHEY and CDR2 SMNVEV (reference sequence). V was pared by 7 bases and J by 4 bases, with 6 bases of the junction left unmatched. CDR3 in amino acids: CASTMGQGGYNEQFF. The CDR3 nucleotides read TGTGCCAGCACCATGGGACAGGGGGGATACAATGAGCAGTTCTTC.

This clone has only one observation. This chain links TRBV13 with TRBJ1-5, with D perhaps matching TRBD1 (6 bases). Trimming removed 5 bases from V and 7 bases from J, with 9 bases in between. CDR3 length: 12 amino acids. Germline V gene data show CDR1 as PRHDT and CDR2 as FYEKMQ (reference sequence). CDR3 protein: CASSVQGQPQHF. For the CDR3, the DNA is TGTGCCAGCAGCGTACAGGGACAGCCCCAGCATTTT. Based on the CDR3 plus reference TRBV13 and TRBJ1-5, the full variable domain is AAGVIQSPRHLIKEKRETATLKCYPIPRHDTVYWYQQGPGQDPQFLISFYEKMQSDKGSIPDRFSAQQFSDYHSELNMSSLELGDSALYFCASSVQGQPQHFGDGTRLSIL.

CDR3 amino acids: CASLVRVISPLHF. The CDR3 DNA follows: TGTGCCAGCCTCGTTCGGGTAATCTCACCCCTCCACTTT. The chain carries TRBV21-1 and TRBJ1-6. TRBV21-1 is a recognized pseudogene. The CDR3 totals 13 residues.

V and J are TRBV28 and TRBJ2-7; 9 bases fit TRBD2. Germline V gives CDR1 MDHEN, CDR2 SYDVKM. The junction had 8 bases not matched to a gene; V was cut back by 3 bases and J by 5 bases. CDR3 size: 15 residues. The CDR3 region is CASSFGGGAPDEQYF. The DNA of the CDR3 is TGTGCCAGCAGTTTTGGCGGGGGGGCTCCAGACGAGCAGTACTTC.

The J gene is TRBJ1-1, the V gene TRBV9, with D possibly matching TRBD1 (5 bases). CDR3 length: 16 residues. V shed 0 bases and J shed 3 bases, with 15 bases lying between them. CDR1 and CDR2 (germline): SGDLS, YYNGEE. CDR3 in amino acids: CASSVDAGAGDTEAFF. The CDR3 DNA reads TGTGCCAGCAGCGTAGACGCCGGGGCGGGGGACACTGAAGCTTTCTTT.

The chain combines TRBV7-2 with TRBJ2-2; no firm D call. The CDR3 has 13 residues. In germline, CDR1 is SGHTA, CDR2 FQGNSA. Trimming stripped 5 bases from V and 7 bases from J, with 11 bases between. CDR3 residues: CASSRRWSGELFF. In nucleotides, the CDR3 is TGTGCCAGCAGCCGGCGGTGGAGCGGGGAGCTGTTTTTT.

V gene TRBV19 combines with J gene TRBJ1-1; a weak D match, TRBD1 (5 bases). V was trimmed by 3 bases and J by 5 bases, leaving 10 bases between them. This CDR3 has 13 amino acids. Germline values: CDR1 LNHDA, CDR2 SQIVND (reference sequence). The CDR3 spells CASSMQGWTEAFF. As DNA, the CDR3 is TGTGCCAGTAGTATGCAGGGATGGACTGAAGCTTTCTTT.

CDR3: CASSQFSGDYEQYF. In DNA, the CDR3 is TGCGCCAGCAGCCAATTTAGCGGTGACTACGAGCAGTACTTC. V and J are TRBV4-3 and TRBJ2-7, with D maybe TRBD2 (6 bases). V shed 2 bases and J shed 3 bases, with 11 bases lying between them. Per the germline V gene, CDR1 is LGHNA and CDR2 is YSLEER. CDR3 length: 14 amino acids.

Concerning this clone itself: This may be a read error: a much more frequent sequence differs by one nucleotide. The sample has other DNA sequences that encode this CDR3 too. The CDR3 reads CASSLGGNTGELFF. CDR3 coding DNA: TGTGCCAGCAGCTTAGGGGGGAACACCGGGGAGCTGTTTTTT. The rearrangement joins TRBV11-3 to TRBJ2-2; D is ambiguous. Germline assignment: CDR1 SGHNT and CDR2 YENEEA. Trimming pared 1 base from V and 1 base from J, leaving 4 bases between. This CDR3 is 14 amino acids long.

Points on this clone: The sample holds other DNA sequences that translate to the same CDR3. The chain is built from TRBV11-2 and TRBJ2-7; tentatively, D is TRBD1 (6 bases). Trimming pared 3 bases from V and 3 bases from J, leaving 9 bases between. CDR3 length: 13 amino acids. Germline V lookup: CDR1 SGHAT, CDR2 FQNNGV. The CDR3 nucleotides read TGTGCCAGCAGCTTGCCGGGACACTACGAGCAGTACTTC. It specifies CASSLPGHYEQYF.

On this clone itself: Other nucleotide sequences from this sample produce the same CDR3. This chain links TRBV10-3 with TRBJ1-2; D perhaps matches TRBD1 (5 bases). Germline-derived CDR1 and CDR2 are ENHRY and SYGVKD. V gave up 2 bases and J gave up 5 bases, with 9 bases separating them. CDR3 length: 13 residues. Written as DNA, the CDR3 is TGTGCCATCAGTGAGGGGACGGGTTATGGCTACACCTTC. This gives the protein CAISEGTGYGYTF.